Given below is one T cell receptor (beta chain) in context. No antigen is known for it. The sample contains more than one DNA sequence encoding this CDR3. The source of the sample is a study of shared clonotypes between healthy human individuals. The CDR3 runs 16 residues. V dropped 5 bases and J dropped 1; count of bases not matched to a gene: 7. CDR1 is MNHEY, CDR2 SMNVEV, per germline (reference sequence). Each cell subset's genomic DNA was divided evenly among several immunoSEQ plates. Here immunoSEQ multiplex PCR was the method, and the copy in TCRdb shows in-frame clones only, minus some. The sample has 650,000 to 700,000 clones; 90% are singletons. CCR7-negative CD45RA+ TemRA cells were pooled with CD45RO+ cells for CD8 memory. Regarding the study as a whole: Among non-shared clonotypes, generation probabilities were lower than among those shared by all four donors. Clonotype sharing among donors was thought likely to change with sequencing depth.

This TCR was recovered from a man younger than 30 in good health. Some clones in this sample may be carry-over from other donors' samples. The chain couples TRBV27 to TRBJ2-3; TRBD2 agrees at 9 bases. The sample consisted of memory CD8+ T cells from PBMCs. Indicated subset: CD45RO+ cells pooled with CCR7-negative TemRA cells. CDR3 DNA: TGTGCCAGCAGTCTACTCCGGACTAGCGGCACAGATACGCAGTATTTT. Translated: CASSLLRTSGTDTQYF.